These 13 T cell receptor beta chains share one sample of origin, sequenced in a study of shared clonotypes between healthy human individuals (TCRdb year 2020). The library came from the immunoSEQ multiplex PCR assay. The source is immuneACCESS, and TCRdb retained only in-frame sequences with V and J called. Part of the clones is not carried over; for the studies checked, unresolved V genes explain less than half of this, and the remainder is unexplained. The sample table lists more than 450,000 clones, approximately 85% of them with a count of one. The ten largest make up over 10% of the sample. Sample: PBMCs. These receptors were obtained from a woman in her forties in good health. Some clones in this sample may be carry-over from other donors' samples.

This clone was counted once. The genes are TRBV28 and TRBJ1-3, with TRBD1 matching over 7 bases. The CDR3 consists of 12 residues. V lost 9 bases to trimming and J lost 4 bases; unmatched junction nucleotides: 3. From germline, CDR1 is MDHEN and CDR2 SYDVKM. The CDR3 reads CASGTAGNTIYF. CDR3 in DNA: TGTGCCAGTGGGACAGCCGGAAACACCATATATTTT.

This clone was recorded only once. Compared with germline, one end of the junction differs, possibly owing to a read error. The chain couples TRBV5-4 to TRBJ2-2; maybe TRBD2 (5 bases). The germline V gene encodes CDR1 SGHNT and CDR2 YYREEE (reference sequence). The CDR3 spans 15 residues. CDR3 DNA: TGTGCCAGCAGCTTGATGGCCACGAACACCGGGGAGCTGCTTTTT. Amino acids: CASSLMATNTGELLF.

V gene TRBV4-2 combines with J gene TRBJ2-7, with D perhaps given as TRBD1 or TRBD2 (5 bases each). V was trimmed by 5 bases and J by 13 bases, leaving 18 bases between them. CDR3 size: 12 residues. Per germline, CDR1 LGHNA and CDR2 YNFKEQ. The CDR3 sequence: CASSGRGAILYF. Written as DNA, the CDR3 is TGTGCCAGCAGCGGTCGAGGGGCCATCCTTTACTTC.

This rearrangement joins TRBV5-1 to TRBJ2-3, with 7 positions matching TRBD2. The CDR3 is 13 amino acids. The J segment lost 4 bases and the V segment lost 2 bases, leaving 1 base of the junction unmatched. Germline V CDR1 and CDR2: SGHRS, YFSETQ. Here the CDR3 DNA reads TGCGCCAGCAGCTTCCTAGCGGCAGATACGCAGTATTTT. Protein sequence: CASSFLAADTQYF.

The rearrangement joins TRBV6-6 to TRBJ2-1; 11 bases fit TRBD2. V gave up 4 bases and J gave up 11 bases; unmatched junction bases: 1. Germline CDR1 MNHNY, CDR2 SVGAGI (reference sequence). The CDR3 extends over 12 amino acids. The CDR3 spells CASSSTSGKQFF. CDR3 bases: TGTGCCAGCAGTTCGACTAGCGGGAAGCAGTTCTTC.

Written as DNA, the CDR3 is TGCGCCAGCAGCCCCCAACCGGCTACCGGCTCCTACAATGAGCAGTTCTTC. Amino acids: CASSPQPATGSYNEQFF. The V and J genes are TRBV5-1 and TRBJ2-1; D remains unclear. Trimming took 4 bases from V and 0 from J, leaving 17 bases between them. Per germline, CDR1 SGHRS and CDR2 YFSETQ. CDR3 length: 17 amino acids.

This clone was observed a handful of times. The chain joins TRBV5-4 to TRBJ2-7; tentatively, D is TRBD1 (5 bases). V lost 4 bases and J 0 bases, leaving 8 bases between the germline ends. The length of the CDR3 is 13 residues. Germline V CDR1 and CDR2: SGHNT, YYREEE (reference sequence). The CDR3 here is CASSTDTSYEQYF. In nucleotides, the CDR3 is TGTGCCAGCAGCACGGACACCTCCTACGAGCAGTACTTC.

The CDR3 DNA is TGTGCCAGCTCCCCGCCCGGGGGGACTGAAGCTTTCTTT. Translation: CASSPPGGTEAFF. The chain carries TRBV6-5 and TRBJ1-1; possible D gene TRBD1, 5 bases. V lost 8 bases to trimming and J lost 5 bases, with 15 bases between them. Germline V gene data show CDR1 as MNHEY and CDR2 as SVGAGI. The CDR3 spans 13 residues.

With regard to this clone: This specimen includes other DNA sequences encoding the same CDR3. This rearrangement joins TRBV5-1 to TRBJ2-7; possibly TRBD2 for D (5 bases). V lost 0 bases to trimming and J lost 2 bases, with 12 bases between them. This CDR3 has 15 residues. Germline assignment: CDR1 SGHRS and CDR2 YFSETQ. CDR3 in DNA: TGCGCCAGCAGCTTGGGGGCGGGTGAGACCTACGAGCAGTACTTC. Its translation: CASSLGAGETYEQYF. The full variable domain, in which reference TRBV5-1 and TRBJ2-7 provide the parts outside the CDR3, is KAGVTQTPRYLIKTRGQQVTLSCSPISGHRSVSWYQQTPGQGLQFLFEYFSETQRNKGNFPGRFSGRQFSNSRSEMNVSTLELGDSALYLCASSLGAGETYEQYFGPGTRLTVT.

The chain recombines TRBV19 with TRBJ2-5; 9 bases are a match to TRBD1. The CDR3 runs to 15 residues. CDR1 is LNHDA, CDR2 SQIVND, per germline (reference sequence). The trim removed 5 bases at V and 5 bases at J, leaving 9 bases unmatched. The CDR3 nucleotides read TGTGCCAGTAGTGCTGGGACAGGGAGGGGCGAGACCCAGTACTTC. Its translation is CASSAGTGRGETQYF. Complete variable domain (other parts from reference TRBV19 and TRBJ2-5): DGGITQSPKYLFRKEGQNVTLSCEQNLNHDAMYWYRQDPGQGLRLIYYSQIVNDFQKGDIAEGYSVSREKKESFPLTVTSAQKNPTAFYLCASSAGTGRGETQYFGPGTRLLVL.

The sample holds one count of this clone. The chain combines TRBV5-5 with TRBJ2-7; 8 nucleotides line up with TRBD1. After removal of 3 bases from V and 1 base from J, the junction contained 18 bases not matched to a gene. CDR1 is SGHKS, CDR2 YYEKEE, per germline (reference sequence). The CDR3 runs to 19 residues. CDR3 nucleotides: TGTGCCAGCAGCTACCCCCGGGACAGGTCACCGATCTCATCCTACGAGCAGTACTTC. Protein product: CASSYPRDRSPISSYEQYF.

Only a few counts were recorded for this clone. The rearrangement uses TRBV10-3 and TRBJ2-2; D gene ambiguous. The CDR3 spans 13 residues. V was trimmed by 8 bases and J by 4 bases, leaving 11 bases between them. Germline CDR1 is ENHRY and CDR2 is SYGVKD. The CDR3 nucleotides are TGTGCCATCCAACGTGAGAGCACCGGGGAGCTGTTTTTT. Translation: CAIQRESTGELFF.

The chain joins TRBV7-9 to TRBJ2-1; D gene ambiguous. V lost 3 bases and J 0 bases, leaving 9 bases between the germline ends. The CDR3 contains 15 residues. The germline CDR1 and CDR2 sequences are SEHNR and FQNEAQ (reference sequence). CDR3 sequence: CASSLSLSSYNEQFF. The CDR3 DNA reads as TGTGCCAGCAGCTTGAGTCTAAGCTCCTACAATGAGCAGTTCTTC. Using reference TRBV7-9 and TRBJ2-1 for the parts outside the CDR3, the full variable domain is DTGVSQNPRHKITKRGQNVTFRCDPISEHNRLYWYRQTLGQGPEFLTYFQNEAQLEKSRLLSDRFSAERPKGSFSTLEIQRTEQGDSAMYLCASSLSLSSYNEQFFGPGTRLTVL.